Shown below are 2 T cell receptor beta chains from a single sample sequenced in a study of T cells in Graves' hyperthyroidism and ophthalmopathy. The investigators amplified TCR beta CDR3 regions from RNA transcripts. Primed by the HTBI set, a first-round RT-PCR was run on the TCR CDR3. MiXCR, applied by TCRdb to the multiplex PCR reads, yields one record per CDR3 protein. The sample has roughly 700,000 distinct CDR3 sequences, about 14% seen once. The sample was blood. These receptors originate from a woman between 18 and 30 years old with Graves' hyperthyroidism.

At least ten counts were recorded for this clonotype. The chain employs TRBV12-3 or TRBV12-4 and TRBJ1-5; weak D call: TRBD1 (6 bases). The CDR3 runs 15 residues. V lost 7 bases, J lost 0 bases, and 13 bases lay in between. CDR3 sequence: CASKGEVHSNQPQHF. The CDR3 DNA is TGTGCCAGCAAGGGGGAGGTCCATAGCAATCAGCCCCAGCATTTT.

In its sample, this clonotype was seen a few times. The chain combines TRBV7-9 with TRBJ2-2; 11 bases match TRBD2. Per germline, CDR1 SEHNR and CDR2 FQNEAQ (reference sequence). The V segment lost 3 bases and the J segment 4 bases; nucleotides outside the gene matches: 4. The CDR3 length is 16 residues. In DNA form, the CDR3 reads TGTGCCAGCAGCTTGACCGGGACTAGCGGCACCGGGGAGCTGTTTTTT. Protein: CASSLTGTSGTGELFF.